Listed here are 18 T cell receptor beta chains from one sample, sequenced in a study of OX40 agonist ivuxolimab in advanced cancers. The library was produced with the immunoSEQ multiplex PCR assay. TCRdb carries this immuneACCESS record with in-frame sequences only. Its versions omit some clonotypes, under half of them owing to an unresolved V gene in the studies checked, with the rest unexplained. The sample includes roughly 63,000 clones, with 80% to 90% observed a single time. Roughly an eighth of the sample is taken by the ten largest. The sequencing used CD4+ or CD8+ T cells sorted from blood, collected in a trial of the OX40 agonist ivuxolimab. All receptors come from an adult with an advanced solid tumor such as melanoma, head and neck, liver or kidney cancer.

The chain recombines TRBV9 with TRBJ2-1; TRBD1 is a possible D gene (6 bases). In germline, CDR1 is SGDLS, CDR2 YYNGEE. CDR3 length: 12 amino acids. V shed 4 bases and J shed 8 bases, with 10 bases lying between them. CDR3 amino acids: CASSKQGDEQFF. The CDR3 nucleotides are TGTGCCAGCAGCAAACAGGGAGATGAGCAGTTCTTC.

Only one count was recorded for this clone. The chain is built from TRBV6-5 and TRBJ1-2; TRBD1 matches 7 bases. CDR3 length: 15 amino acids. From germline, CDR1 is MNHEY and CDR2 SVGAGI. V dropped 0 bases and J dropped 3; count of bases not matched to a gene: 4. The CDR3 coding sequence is TGTGCCAGCAGTTACTCTCTGACAGGGTACTATGGCTACACCTTC. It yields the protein CASSYSLTGYYGYTF.

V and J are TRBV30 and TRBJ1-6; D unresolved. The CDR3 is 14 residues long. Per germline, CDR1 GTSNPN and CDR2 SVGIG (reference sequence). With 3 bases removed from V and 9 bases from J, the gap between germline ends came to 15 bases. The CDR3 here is CAWRGDTRGSPLHF. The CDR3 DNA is TGTGCCTGGAGGGGTGACACCCGTGGTTCACCCCTCCACTTT. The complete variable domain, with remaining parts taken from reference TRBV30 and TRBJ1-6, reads SQTIHQWPATLVQPVGSPLSLECTVEGTSNPNLYWYRQAAGRGLQLLFYSVGIGQISSEVPQNLSASRPQDRQFILSSKKLLLSDSGFYLCAWRGDTRGSPLHFGNGTRLTVT.

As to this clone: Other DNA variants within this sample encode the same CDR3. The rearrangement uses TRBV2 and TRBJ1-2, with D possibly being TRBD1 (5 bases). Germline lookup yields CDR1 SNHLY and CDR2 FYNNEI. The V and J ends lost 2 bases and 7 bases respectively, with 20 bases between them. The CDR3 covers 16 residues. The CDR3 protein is CASSESGRGREGGYTF. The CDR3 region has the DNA TGTGCCAGCAGTGAATCGGGGCGGGGGAGGGAGGGTGGCTACACCTTC.

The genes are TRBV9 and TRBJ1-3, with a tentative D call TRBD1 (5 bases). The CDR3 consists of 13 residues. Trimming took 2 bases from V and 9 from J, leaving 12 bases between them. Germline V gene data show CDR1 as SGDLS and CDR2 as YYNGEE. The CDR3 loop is CASSVDRISTIYF. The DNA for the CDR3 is TGTGCCAGCAGCGTTGACAGAATCAGCACCATATATTTT.

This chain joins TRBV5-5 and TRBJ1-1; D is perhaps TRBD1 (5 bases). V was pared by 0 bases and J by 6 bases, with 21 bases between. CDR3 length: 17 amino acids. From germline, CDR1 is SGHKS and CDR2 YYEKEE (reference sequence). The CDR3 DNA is TGTGCCAGCAGCTTGGGGGATTGGGGACGTCGCCTGGCTGAAGCTTTCTTT. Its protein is CASSLGDWGRRLAEAFF.

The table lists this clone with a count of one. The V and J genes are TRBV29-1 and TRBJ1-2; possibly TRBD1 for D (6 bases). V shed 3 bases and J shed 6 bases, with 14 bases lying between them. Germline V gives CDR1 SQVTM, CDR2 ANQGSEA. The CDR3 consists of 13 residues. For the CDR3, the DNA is TGCAGCGTTGATGAAGACAGGTTTAATGGCTACACCTTC. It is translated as CSVDEDRFNGYTF.

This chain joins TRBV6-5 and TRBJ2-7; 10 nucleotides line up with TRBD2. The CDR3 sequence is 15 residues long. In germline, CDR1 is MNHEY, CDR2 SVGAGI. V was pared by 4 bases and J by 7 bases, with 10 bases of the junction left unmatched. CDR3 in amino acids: CASSFKGDSGREQYF. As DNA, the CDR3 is TGTGCCAGCAGTTTTAAGGGGGATAGCGGGAGGGAGCAGTACTTC.

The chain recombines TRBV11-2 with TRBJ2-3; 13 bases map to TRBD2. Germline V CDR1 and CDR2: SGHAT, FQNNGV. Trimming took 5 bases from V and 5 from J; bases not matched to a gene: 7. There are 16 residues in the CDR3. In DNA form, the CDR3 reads TGTGCCAGCAGCCTCCGGACTAGCGGGAGCTTAGATACGCAGTATTTT. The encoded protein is CASSLRTSGSLDTQYF.

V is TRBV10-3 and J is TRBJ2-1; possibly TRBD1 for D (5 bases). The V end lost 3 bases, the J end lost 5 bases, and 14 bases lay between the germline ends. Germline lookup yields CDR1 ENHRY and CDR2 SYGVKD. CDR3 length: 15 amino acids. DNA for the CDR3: TGTGCCATCAGTGATGAAGGGGCTTTGAACAATGAGCAGTTCTTC. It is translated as CAISDEGALNNEQFF.

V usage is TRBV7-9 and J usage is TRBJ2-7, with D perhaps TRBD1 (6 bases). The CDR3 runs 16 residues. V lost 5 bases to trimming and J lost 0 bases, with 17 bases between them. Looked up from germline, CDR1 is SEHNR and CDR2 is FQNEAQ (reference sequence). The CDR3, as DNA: TGTGCCAGCAGCCCAGGGGCGGGTCGTAGCTCCTACGAGCAGTACTTC. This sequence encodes CASSPGAGRSSYEQYF.

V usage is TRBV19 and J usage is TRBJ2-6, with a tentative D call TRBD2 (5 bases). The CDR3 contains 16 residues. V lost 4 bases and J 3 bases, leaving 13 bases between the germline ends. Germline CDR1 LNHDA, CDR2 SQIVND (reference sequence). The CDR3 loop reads CASSTGGGDGANVLTF. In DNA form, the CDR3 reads TGTGCCAGTAGTACCGGCGGAGGCGATGGGGCCAACGTCCTGACTTTC.

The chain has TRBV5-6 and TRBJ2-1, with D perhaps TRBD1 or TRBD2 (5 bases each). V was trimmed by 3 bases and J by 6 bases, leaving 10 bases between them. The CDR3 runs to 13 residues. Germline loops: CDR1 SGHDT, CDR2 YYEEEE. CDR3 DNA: TGTGCCAGCAGCTACGGGACCGGCAATGAGCAGTTCTTC. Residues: CASSYGTGNEQFF.

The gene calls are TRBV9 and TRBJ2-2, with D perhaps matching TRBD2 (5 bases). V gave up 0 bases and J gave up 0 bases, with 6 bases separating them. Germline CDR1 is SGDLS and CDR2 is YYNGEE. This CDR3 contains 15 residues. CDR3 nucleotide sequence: TGTGCCAGCAGCGTAGGTAGCGCGAACACCGGGGAGCTGTTTTTT. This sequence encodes CASSVGSANTGELFF.

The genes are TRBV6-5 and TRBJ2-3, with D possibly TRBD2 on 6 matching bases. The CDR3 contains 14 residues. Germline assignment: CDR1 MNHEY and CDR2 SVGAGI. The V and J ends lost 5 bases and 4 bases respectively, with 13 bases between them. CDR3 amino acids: CASSPTRSADTQYF. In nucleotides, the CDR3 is TGTGCCAGCAGTCCGACTAGATCAGCAGATACGCAGTATTTT.

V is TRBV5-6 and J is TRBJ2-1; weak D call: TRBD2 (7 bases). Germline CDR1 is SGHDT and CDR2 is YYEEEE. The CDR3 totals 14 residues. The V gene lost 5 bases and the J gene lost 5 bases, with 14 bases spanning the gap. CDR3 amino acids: CASRVGGANNEQFF. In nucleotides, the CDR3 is TGTGCCAGCAGGGTAGGGGGGGCCAACAATGAGCAGTTCTTC.

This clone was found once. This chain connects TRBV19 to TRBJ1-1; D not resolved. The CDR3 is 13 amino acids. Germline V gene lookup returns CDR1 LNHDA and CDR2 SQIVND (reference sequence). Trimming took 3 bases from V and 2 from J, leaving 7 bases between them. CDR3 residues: CASSIWGNTEAFF. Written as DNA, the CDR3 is TGTGCCAGTAGTATCTGGGGAAACACTGAAGCTTTCTTT.

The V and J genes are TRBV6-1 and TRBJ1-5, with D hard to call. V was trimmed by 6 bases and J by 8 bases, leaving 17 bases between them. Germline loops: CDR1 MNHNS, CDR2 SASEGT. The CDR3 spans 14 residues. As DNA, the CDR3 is TGTGCCAGCAGGGATGTCCGGGTCCAGGAGCCCCAGCATTTT. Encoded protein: CASRDVRVQEPQHF.